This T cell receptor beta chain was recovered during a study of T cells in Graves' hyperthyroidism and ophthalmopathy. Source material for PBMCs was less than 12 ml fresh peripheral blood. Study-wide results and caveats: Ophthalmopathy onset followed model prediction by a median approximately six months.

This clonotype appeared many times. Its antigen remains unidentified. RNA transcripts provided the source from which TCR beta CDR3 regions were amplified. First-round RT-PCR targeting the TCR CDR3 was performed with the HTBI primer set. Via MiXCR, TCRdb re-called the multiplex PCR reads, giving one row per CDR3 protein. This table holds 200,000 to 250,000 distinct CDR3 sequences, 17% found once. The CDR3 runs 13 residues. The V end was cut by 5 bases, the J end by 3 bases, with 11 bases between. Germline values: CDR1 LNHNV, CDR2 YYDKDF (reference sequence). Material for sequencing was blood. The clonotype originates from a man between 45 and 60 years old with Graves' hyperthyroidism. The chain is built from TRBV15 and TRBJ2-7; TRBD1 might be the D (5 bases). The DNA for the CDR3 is TGTGCCACCAGCGGGCGAAGGGGCTACGAGCAGTACTTC. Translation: CATSGRRGYEQYF.